The 28 T cell receptor beta chains listed next were all sequenced from one sample in a study of response to subunit inactivated influenza vaccine. TCRdb reprocessed the RT-PCR reads with MiXCR, giving one entry per CDR3 protein. The data contain a few hundred thousand distinct CDR3 sequences, just over 20% of them singletons. This sample comprised PBMCs from blood, obtained approximately 20 months after vaccination. Every receptor here comes from a man aged 45 to 75 who received an inactivated influenza vaccine.

DNA for the CDR3: TGCGCCAGCAGCCAAGACACCAATGAGCAGTTCTTC. Translation: CASSQDTNEQFF. V usage is TRBV4-3 and J usage is TRBJ2-1; D uncertain. CDR1 is LGHNA, CDR2 YSLEER, per germline. Trimming shortened V by 0 bases and J by 6 bases, and 3 bases separated the two germline ends. This CDR3 is 12 amino acids long.

CDR3 residues: CASSLDRYSNQPQHF. The CDR3 nucleotides read TGTGCCAGCAGCTTGGACAGATATAGCAATCAGCCCCAGCATTTT. V usage is TRBV5-5 and J usage is TRBJ1-5; D remains ambiguous. Germline CDR1 reads SGHKS; CDR2 reads YYEKEE (reference sequence). Trimming took 0 bases from V and 0 from J, leaving 7 bases between them. CDR3 size: 15 residues.

This rearrangement joins TRBV10-3 to TRBJ2-5; TRBD2 aligns across 11 bases. J was trimmed by 5 bases and V by 6 bases; bases with no gene match: 17. The CDR3 runs to 18 residues. Germline CDR1 and CDR2: ENHRY and SYGVKD. The CDR3 region has the DNA TGTGCCATCAGGGAAACCGGGACTAGCGGAATTGATGTGGAGACCCAGTACTTC. This codes for CAIRETGTSGIDVETQYF.

The rearrangement uses TRBV10-3 and TRBJ2-5, with D perhaps given as TRBD1 or TRBD2 (5 bases each). The ends were cut back, 6 bases at V and 4 bases at J, with 18 bases in the middle. Germline V gene lookup returns CDR1 ENHRY and CDR2 SYGVKD. The CDR3 extends over 15 amino acids. CDR3 in amino acids: CAISARGTDIETQYF. The CDR3 DNA sequence: TGTGCCATCAGCGCTCGTGGGACGGACATAGAGACCCAGTACTTC.

In its sample, this clonotype was seen many times. The chain links TRBV5-1 to TRBJ1-2, with D tentatively TRBD1 (5 bases). Trimming cost V 0 bases and J 2 bases, with 5 bases left between them. Germline-derived CDR1 and CDR2 are SGHRS and YFSETQ. The CDR3 covers 13 residues. Written as DNA, the CDR3 is TGCGCCAGCAGCTTGGGACAGAACTATGGCTACACCTTC. This codes for CASSLGQNYGYTF.

The genes are TRBV20-1 and TRBJ2-3; TRBD2 aligns across 9 bases. Per the germline V gene, CDR1 is DFQATT and CDR2 is SNEGSKA (reference sequence). The V gene end was trimmed by 0 bases and the J gene end by 6 bases; junction bases not matched to a gene: 10. The CDR3 is 16 residues long. The CDR3 DNA is TGCAGTGCTAGAGATCGTTTAGTAGCGGGAGCGGATACGCAGTATTTT. Its protein is CSARDRLVAGADTQYF.

The table lists this clonotype with a few counts. The V gene is TRBV24-1, the J gene TRBJ2-2; D not certain. This CDR3 contains 15 residues. Germline CDR1 reads KGHDR; CDR2 reads SFDVKD. The germline V and J ends were trimmed by 4 bases and 5 bases, with 13 bases remaining between them. The CDR3 bases are TGTGCCACCAGTGAGAATAGCTTGGGGACCGGGGAGCTGTTTTTT. Protein product: CATSENSLGTGELFF.

This chain links TRBV6-5 with TRBJ1-4; weak D call: TRBD1 (6 bases). V was clipped by 2 bases and J by 0 bases, with 10 bases between them. This CDR3 has 16 amino acids. Germline V gives CDR1 MNHEY, CDR2 SVGAGI. The CDR3 reads CASSYPRGATNEKLFF. CDR3 DNA: TGTGCCAGCAGTTACCCCAGGGGCGCAACTAATGAAAAACTGTTTTTT.

This clonotype has more than one count but fewer than ten. The V gene is TRBV6-5, the J gene TRBJ1-5; D not certain. This CDR3 is 13 amino acids long. V shed 4 bases and J shed 4 bases, with 8 bases lying between them. Per germline, CDR1 MNHEY and CDR2 SVGAGI. The DNA of the CDR3 is TGTGCCAGCAGTTCGGACGGGAATCAGCCCCAGCATTTT. Translated: CASSSDGNQPQHF.

The chain couples TRBV20-1 to TRBJ2-2, with 7 bases fitting TRBD1. CDR1 is DFQATT, CDR2 SNEGSKA, per germline (reference sequence). The V gene end was trimmed by 5 bases and the J gene end by 6 bases; junction bases not matched to a gene: 12. This CDR3 contains 15 residues. CDR3 residues: CSAAGGPKRSGELFF. In DNA form, the CDR3 reads TGCAGTGCTGCAGGGGGACCGAAACGGTCCGGGGAGCTGTTTTTT.

This clonotype showed up just once. The chain couples TRBV10-3 to TRBJ2-3; 8 bases match TRBD2. CDR3 length equals 15 residues. After removal of 6 bases from V and 4 bases from J, the junction contained 9 bases not matched to a gene. The germline CDR1 and CDR2 sequences are ENHRY and SYGVKD. CDR3 sequence reads: CAIRMLAGRADTQYF. Here the CDR3 DNA reads TGTGCCATCAGAATGCTAGCGGGTAGGGCAGATACGCAGTATTTT.

This clonotype was counted only a few times. DNA of the CDR3: TGCGCCAGCAGCCAAGATCGGGGGGCCTATCAGCCCCAGCATTTT. Translating it yields CASSQDRGAYQPQHF. The chain links TRBV4-3 to TRBJ1-5; D might be TRBD1 (6 bases). The germline V gene encodes CDR1 LGHNA and CDR2 YSLEER. The CDR3 extends over 15 amino acids. Trimming cost V 0 bases and J 5 bases, with 11 bases left between them.

The V gene is TRBV12-3 or TRBV12-4, the J gene TRBJ1-2; D gene ambiguous. This CDR3 contains 14 residues. V was clipped by 4 bases and J by 8 bases, with 17 bases between them. CDR3 sequence (DNA): TGTGCCAGCAGTTCGGGCTGGGATCTCTACGGCTACACCTTC. Translating it yields CASSSGWDLYGYTF.

In its sample, this clonotype was seen a few times. The V gene is TRBV10-2, the J gene TRBJ2-3; no firm D call. The germline V and J ends were trimmed by 11 bases and 0 bases, with 15 bases remaining between them. The CDR3 contains 14 residues. The V gene's germline CDR1 is WSHSY and CDR2 SAAADI. CDR3 in DNA: TGCGCCTTCGACTTGGGGTCTAGCACAGATACGCAGTATTTT. Translating gives CAFDLGSSTDTQYF.

The rearrangement links TRBV27 to TRBJ2-3; TRBD2 matches 10 bases. The CDR3 loop spans 18 amino acids. The germline gives CDR1 MNHEY, CDR2 SMNVEV (reference sequence). With 5 bases clipped from V and 1 base from J, the junction kept 12 bases outside the gene matches. CDR3 residues: CASSASSGRISGTDTQYF. The CDR3 DNA reads TGTGCCAGCAGTGCCTCTAGCGGGAGAATATCCGGCACAGATACGCAGTATTTT.

The sample holds many counts of this clonotype. The V gene is TRBV6-5, the J gene TRBJ1-5; 7 nucleotides agree with TRBD1. This CDR3 is built from 15 residues. CDR1 is MNHEY, CDR2 SVGAGI, per germline. With V trimmed by 0 bases and J by 4 bases, 3 bases remained unmatched. The CDR3 DNA sequence: TGTGCCAGCAGTTACTCGGTGACAGGGAATCAGCCCCAGCATTTT. This translates into CASSYSVTGNQPQHF.

The chain is built from TRBV25-1 and TRBJ2-3; the D is unclear. Trimming pared 4 bases from V and 6 bases from J, leaving 8 bases between. This CDR3 has 12 residues. Germline values: CDR1 MGHDK, CDR2 SYGVNS. The CDR3 DNA sequence: TGTGCCAGCAGTGTAGGATGGGATACGCAGTATTTT. Its translation is CASSVGWDTQYF.

This clonotype was recorded a few times. The V and J genes are TRBV6-5 and TRBJ1-4; tentative D call: TRBD1 (6 bases). CDR1 MNHEY and CDR2 SVGAGI come from the germline V gene. V lost 0 bases and J lost 8, with 13 bases in between. This CDR3 is built from 15 residues. The chain's CDR3 is CASSYSQGPGEKLFF. The CDR3 coding sequence is TGTGCCAGCAGTTACTCACAGGGTCCTGGCGAAAAACTGTTTTTT.

This clonotype was found many times. A junction end diverges from the germline sequence, so it may reflect a read error. The V and J genes are TRBV3-1 and TRBJ1-3; D is ambiguous. CDR1 LGHDT and CDR2 YNNKEL come from the germline V gene (reference sequence). This CDR3 has 15 residues. The CDR3 region is CASRHRTLSGNTIYF. CDR3 in DNA: TGTGCCAGCCGCCATCGGACTCTCTCTGGAAACACCATATATTTT.

The chain couples TRBV12-3 or TRBV12-4 to TRBJ2-1, with D tentatively TRBD2 (6 bases). CDR3 length: 14 residues. V lost 8 bases and J 6 bases, leaving 17 bases between the germline ends. The CDR3: CASGDRDWLNEQFF. The CDR3 nucleotides read TGTGCCAGCGGAGACCGGGACTGGCTCAATGAGCAGTTCTTC.

The chain uses TRBV9 and TRBJ1-2; D gene unclear. Per germline, CDR1 SGDLS and CDR2 YYNGEE. This CDR3 has 15 amino acids. Trimming shortened V by 4 bases and J by 4 bases, and 17 bases separated the two germline ends. The CDR3 DNA follows: TGTGCCAGCAGCCCCCGTGGCAATAACATCTATGGCTACACCTTC. Translated: CASSPRGNNIYGYTF.

This clonotype was recorded a few times. The chain links TRBV12-3 or TRBV12-4 to TRBJ2-7, with a possible D match to TRBD2 (6 bases). The CDR3 is made up of 13 amino acids. V lost 6 bases and J 6 bases, leaving 15 bases between the germline ends. In nucleotides, the CDR3 is TGTGCCAGCAGCTACGTGCGGGATAGCGAGCAGTACTTC. Amino acid sequence: CASSYVRDSEQYF.

In this sample, this clonotype turned up a few times. This chain uses TRBV4-3 with TRBJ2-3; 7 bases agree with TRBD2. V shed 1 base and J 4 bases; nucleotides not matched to a gene: 8. The CDR3 is made up of 16 amino acids. In germline, CDR1 is LGHNA, CDR2 YSLEER. As DNA, the CDR3 is TGCGCCAGCAGCCAAGGGGTGCGGGAGAATTCAGATACGCAGTATTTT. This encodes CASSQGVRENSDTQYF.

The chain combines TRBV12-3 or TRBV12-4 with TRBJ1-1; TRBD1 agrees at 10 bases. CDR3 length equals 15 residues. Germline trimming cut 5 bases from V and 5 bases from J; bases unmatched to any gene: 8. CDR3 DNA sequence: TGTGCCAGCAGTAACGGACAGGGGGGTGGAACTGAAGCTTTCTTT. As protein: CASSNGQGGGTEAFF.

V gene TRBV11-2 combines with J gene TRBJ1-5; 12 bases match TRBD1. V dropped 5 bases and J dropped 2; count of bases not matched to a gene: 10. CDR1 and CDR2 (germline): SGHAT, FQNNGV. The CDR3 covers 18 residues. For the CDR3, the DNA is TGTGCCAGCAGCCTCCGGGACAGGGGGCGCGTAGGCAATCAGCCCCAGCATTTT. This translates into CASSLRDRGRVGNQPQHF.

This clonotype appeared a few times. The rearrangement uses TRBV5-1 and TRBJ1-1; no reliable D call. Germline lookup yields CDR1 SGHRS and CDR2 YFSETQ. V was clipped by 4 bases and J by 8 bases, with 12 bases between them. This CDR3 is 12 amino acids long. The DNA of the CDR3 is TGCGCCAGCAGCGCACTAGGTTTGGAAGCTTTCTTT. As protein: CASSALGLEAFF.

The rearrangement uses TRBV10-3 and TRBJ1-1; 9 bases are a match to TRBD1. V gave up 6 bases and J gave up 4 bases; unmatched junction bases: 3. This CDR3 is built from 13 residues. Germline CDR1 is ENHRY and CDR2 is SYGVKD. The CDR3 loop reads CAISDRGSTEAFF. The CDR3 DNA reads TGTGCCATCAGCGACAGGGGGAGCACTGAAGCTTTCTTT.

The chain is built from TRBV5-1 and TRBJ2-5; 8 bases match TRBD1. The trim removed 0 bases at V and 5 bases at J, leaving 6 bases unmatched. Germline CDR1 and CDR2: SGHRS and YFSETQ. The CDR3 extends over 15 amino acids. CDR3 nucleotide sequence: TGCGCCAGCAGCTTGGATGCAGGGGGCGTGGAGACCCAGTACTTC. Translating gives CASSLDAGGVETQYF.